This T cell receptor (beta chain) was captured by sequencing in a study of cytomegalovirus exposure and HLA in healthy donors. Background on the study: Prior work identified around 100 million unique TCR beta sequences in some 180 million T cells.

V shed 2 bases and J shed 3 bases, with 7 bases lying between them. The CDR3 is made up of 13 amino acids. Germline lookup yields CDR1 MDHEN and CDR2 SYDVKM. Worth noting for this clone: This sample also contains other DNA sequences that code for the same CDR3.

The PCR was carried out with 60 Vbeta primers and 13 Jbeta primers. Clones were sequenced by immunoSEQ multiplex PCR, and TCRdb holds only the in-frame ones, with some missing. The sample lists approximately 200,000 clones; 79% were seen once. The TCR was taken from a woman aged 18-35 years in good health and CMV-seronegative. Sequencing input: PBMCs. J is TRBJ1-2 and V is TRBV28; D may be TRBD1 (5 bases). The CDR3 DNA reads as TGTGCCAGCAGTTTACCGGGGGACTATGGCTACACCTTC. Residues: CASSLPGDYGYTF.